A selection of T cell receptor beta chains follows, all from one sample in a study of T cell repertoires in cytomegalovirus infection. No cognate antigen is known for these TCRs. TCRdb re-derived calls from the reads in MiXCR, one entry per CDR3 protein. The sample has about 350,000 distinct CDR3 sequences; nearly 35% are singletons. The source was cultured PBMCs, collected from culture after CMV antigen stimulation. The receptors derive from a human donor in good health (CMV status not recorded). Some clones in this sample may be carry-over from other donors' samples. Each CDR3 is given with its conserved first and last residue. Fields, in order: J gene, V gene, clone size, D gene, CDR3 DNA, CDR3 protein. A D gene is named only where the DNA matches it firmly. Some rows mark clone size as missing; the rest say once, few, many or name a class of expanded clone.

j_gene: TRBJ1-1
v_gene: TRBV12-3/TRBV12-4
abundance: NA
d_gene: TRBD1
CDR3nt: TGTGCCAGCAGAACGGACAGGGCGATAAGTGAAGCTTTCTTT
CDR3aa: CASRTDRAISEAFF

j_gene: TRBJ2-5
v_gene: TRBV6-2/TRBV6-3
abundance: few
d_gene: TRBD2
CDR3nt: TGTGCCAGCAAAGCCGGGACTAGCGTAGAGACCCAGTACTTC
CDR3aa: CASKAGTSVETQYF

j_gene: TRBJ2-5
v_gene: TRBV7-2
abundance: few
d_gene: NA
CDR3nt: TGTGCCAGCAGCTTCGGTCTCCTGCGGGTGGGAGAGACCCAGTACTTC
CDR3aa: CASSFGLLRVGETQYF

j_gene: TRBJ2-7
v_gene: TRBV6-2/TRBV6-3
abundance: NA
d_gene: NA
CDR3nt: TGTGCCAGCAAGGAGCAGGAAATTGTGTTATTCGAGCAGTACTTC
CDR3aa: CASKEQEIVLFEQYF

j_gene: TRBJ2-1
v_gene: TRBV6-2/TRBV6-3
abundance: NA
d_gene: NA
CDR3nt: TGTGCCAGCAAACCTGCCCCCTTAGAGTACAATGAGCAGTTCTTC
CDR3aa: CASKPAPLEYNEQFF

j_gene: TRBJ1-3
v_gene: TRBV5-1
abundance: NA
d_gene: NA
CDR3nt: TGCGCCAGCAGCCCGGTGGTGTCGGCTGGAAACACCATATATTTT
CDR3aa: CASSPVVSAGNTIYF

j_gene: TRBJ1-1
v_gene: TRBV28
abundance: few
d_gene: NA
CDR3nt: TGTGCCAGCAGGTACACAGGGAGGAACACTGAAGCTTTCTTT
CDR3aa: CASRYTGRNTEAFF

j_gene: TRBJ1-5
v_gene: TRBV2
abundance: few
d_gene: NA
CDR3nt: TGTGCCAGCAGCCTAACCCAGCAGCCCCAGCATTTT
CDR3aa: CASSLTQQPQHF

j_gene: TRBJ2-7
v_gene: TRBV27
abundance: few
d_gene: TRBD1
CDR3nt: TGTGCCAGCAAAAACCCGGGACAGATATACGAGCAGTACTTC
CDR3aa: CASKNPGQIYEQYF

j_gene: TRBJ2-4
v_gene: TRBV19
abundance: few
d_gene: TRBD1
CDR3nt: TGTGCCAGTAGTACCCGGACAGGTGAAGCCAAAAACATTCAGTACTTC
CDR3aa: CASSTRTGEAKNIQYF

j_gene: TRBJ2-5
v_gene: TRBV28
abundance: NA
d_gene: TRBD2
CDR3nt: TGTGCCAGCAGTTCTCCCGGGACTAGGGACCCGCAGACCCAGTACTTC
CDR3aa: CASSSPGTRDPQTQYF

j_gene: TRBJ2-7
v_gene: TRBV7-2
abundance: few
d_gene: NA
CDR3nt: TGTGCCAGCAGCATTCCGGGACGCGAGCAGTACTTC
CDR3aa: CASSIPGREQYF

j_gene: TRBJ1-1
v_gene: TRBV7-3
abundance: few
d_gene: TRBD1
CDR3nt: TGTGCCAGCAGCTTGGACAGGGCGGGAGCGGAAGCTTTCTTT
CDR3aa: CASSLDRAGAEAFF

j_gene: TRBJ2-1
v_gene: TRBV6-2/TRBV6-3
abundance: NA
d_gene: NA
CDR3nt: TGTGCCAGCAGTCACCCGGTGACAGCCGAGCAGTTCTTC
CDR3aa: CASSHPVTAEQFF

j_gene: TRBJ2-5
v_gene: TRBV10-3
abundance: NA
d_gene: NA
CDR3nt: TGTGCCATCAGTGAGGCGGACATACAAGAGACCCAGTACTTC
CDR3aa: CAISEADIQETQYF

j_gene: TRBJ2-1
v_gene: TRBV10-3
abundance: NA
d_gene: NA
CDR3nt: TGTGCCATCAGTGCGGCGGGAAAATATGACAATGAGCAGTTCTTC
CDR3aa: CAISAAGKYDNEQFF

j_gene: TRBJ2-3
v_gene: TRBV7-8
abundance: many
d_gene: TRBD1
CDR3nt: TGTGCCACTCTCCGACTGGCCCAGGGGGTCCATACGCAGTATTTT
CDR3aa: CATLRLAQGVHTQYF

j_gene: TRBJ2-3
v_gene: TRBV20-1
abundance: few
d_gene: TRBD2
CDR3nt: TGCAGTGCTTCTCAAACCAGCGGGACCGTCGTAGATACGCAGTATTTT
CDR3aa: CSASQTSGTVVDTQYF

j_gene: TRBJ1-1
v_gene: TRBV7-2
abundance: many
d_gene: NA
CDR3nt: TGTGCCAGCAGCTTGTACCGGGACATAACTCGACAGGCTTTCTTT
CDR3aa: CASSLYRDITRQAFF

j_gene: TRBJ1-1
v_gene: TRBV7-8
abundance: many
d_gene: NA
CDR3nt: TGTGCCAGCAGCTTAGGGGGCAGGGATGGATTGACTGAAGCTTTCTTT
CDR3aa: CASSLGGRDGLTEAFF

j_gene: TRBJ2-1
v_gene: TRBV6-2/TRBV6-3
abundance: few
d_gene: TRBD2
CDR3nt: TGTGCCAGCAGTTTTAGCGGGAGCTGGTCCTACAATGAGCAGTTCTTC
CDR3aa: CASSFSGSWSYNEQFF

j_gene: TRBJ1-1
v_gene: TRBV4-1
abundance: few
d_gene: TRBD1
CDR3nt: TGCGCCAGCAGCAACGACAGGGGGGACACTGAAGCTTTCTTT
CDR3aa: CASSNDRGDTEAFF

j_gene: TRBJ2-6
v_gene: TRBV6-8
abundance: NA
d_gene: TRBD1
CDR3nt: TGTGCCAGCGAGGCAGGGGGCGTCTCTGGGGCCAACGTCCTGACTTTC
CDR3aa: CASEAGGVSGANVLTF

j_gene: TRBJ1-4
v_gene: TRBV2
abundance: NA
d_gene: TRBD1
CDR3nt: TGTGCCAGCAGTGACGGGGCGGGACAGGGGGAAAAACTGTTTTTT
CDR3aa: CASSDGAGQGEKLFF

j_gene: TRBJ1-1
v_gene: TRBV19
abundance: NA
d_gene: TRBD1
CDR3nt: TGTGCCAGTAGTTCCTGGGACACAGGGGGAACTGAAGCTTTCTTT
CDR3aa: CASSSWDTGGTEAFF

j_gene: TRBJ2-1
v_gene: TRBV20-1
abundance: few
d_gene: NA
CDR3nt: TGCAGTGCTGACTCCGGGACTGAGGATGAGCAGTTCTTC
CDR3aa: CSADSGTEDEQFF

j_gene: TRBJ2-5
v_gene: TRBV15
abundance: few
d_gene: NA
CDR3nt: TGTGCCACCAGCAGTACTCGGAGGGGAGAGACCCAGTACTTC
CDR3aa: CATSSTRRGETQYF

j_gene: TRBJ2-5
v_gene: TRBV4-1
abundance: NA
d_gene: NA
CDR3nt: TGCGCCAGCAGCCAAGATAGGCAGAACACTCAAGAGACCCAGTACTTC
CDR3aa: CASSQDRQNTQETQYF

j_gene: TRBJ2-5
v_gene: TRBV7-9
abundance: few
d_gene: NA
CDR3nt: TGTGCCAGCAGCTTACCGGTCGAGGAGACCCAGTACTTC
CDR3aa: CASSLPVEETQYF

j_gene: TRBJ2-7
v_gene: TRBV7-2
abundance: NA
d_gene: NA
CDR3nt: TGTGCCAGCAGCTTAATGGCCCTTGGGGAGCAGTACTTC
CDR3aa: CASSLMALGEQYF

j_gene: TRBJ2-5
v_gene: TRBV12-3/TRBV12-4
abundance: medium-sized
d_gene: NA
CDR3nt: TGTGCCAGCAGTTTCGTCGAGACCCAGTACTTC
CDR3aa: CASSFVETQYF

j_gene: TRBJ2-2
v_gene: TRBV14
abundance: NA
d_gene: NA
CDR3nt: TGTGCCAGCAGCCGAGGGACGAACACCGGGGAGCTGTTTTTT
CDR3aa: CASSRGTNTGELFF

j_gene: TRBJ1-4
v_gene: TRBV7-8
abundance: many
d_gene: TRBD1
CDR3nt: TGTGCCAGCAGCCCTCAGGGGGCCGGGGAAAAACTGTTTTTT
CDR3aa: CASSPQGAGEKLFF

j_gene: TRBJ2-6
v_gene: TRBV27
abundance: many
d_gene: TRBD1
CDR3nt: TGTGCCAGCACCTACAGGGGTAGCTCTGGGGCCAACGTCCTGACTTTC
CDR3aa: CASTYRGSSGANVLTF

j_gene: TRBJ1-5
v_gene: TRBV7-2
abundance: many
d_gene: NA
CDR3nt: TGTGCCAGCAGCTTAGCAGGTCAGCCCCAGCATTTT
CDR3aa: CASSLAGQPQHF